The clone carrying this T cell receptor beta chain was seen only a few times. Antigen: not known. The data stem from a study of cytomegalovirus exposure and HLA in healthy donors. In the study overall: The 120 million or so unique TCR beta sequences, from 150 million to 200 million T cells, were found by an earlier analysis. Study-wide results and limits: Sequencing had likely introduced a cluster of highly shared sequence variants as an artifact. According to the study, 160 or so TCR beta chains were cytomegalovirus-associated.

Primers: 60 Vbeta forward and 13 Jbeta reverse. Repertoires were generated with immunoSEQ multiplex PCR, while TCRdb's copy carries only in-frame clones and drops some. The sample includes more than 90,000 clones, 70% of them seen just once. V was pared by 3 bases and J by 6 bases, with 12 bases between. The CDR3 has 14 amino acids. Germline CDR1 reads SNHLY; CDR2 reads FYNNEI. The specimen was PBMCs. The sequence was obtained from a man aged 25 to 40 in good health and CMV-seropositive. The V gene is TRBV2, the J gene TRBJ2-1; D may be TRBD2 (6 bases). The chain's CDR3 is CASSDPGERNEQFF. The DNA of the CDR3 is TGTGCCAGCAGTGACCCGGGAGAGCGCAATGAGCAGTTCTTC. Variable domain in full (rest from reference TRBV2 and TRBJ2-1): EPEVTQTPSHQVTQMGQEVILRCVPISNHLYFYWYRQILGQKVEFLVSFYNNEISEKSEIFDDQFSVERPDGSNFTLKIRSTKLEDSAMYFCASSDPGERNEQFFGPGTRLTVL.